This TCR beta chain is drawn from a study of cytomegalovirus exposure and HLA in healthy donors (dated by TCRdb to the late 2010s). Background for the entire study: A later analysis indicated that the 130 or so validation repertoires were generated on the platform also employed for the approximately 700 repertoires of the first cohort. The study aimed to test whether cataloging public T cell receptors could reveal signatures of past pathogen exposure. In addition to the first cohort of 666 subjects, a separate validation cohort of 130 or so different subjects was used. To predict cytomegalovirus infection status, the study combined high-throughput TCR immunosequencing, statistical association of individual TCRs with disease status, and machine learning. Broad study findings and their caveats: A few of the identified cytomegalovirus-associated TCR beta chains were confirmed in vitro to be specific for cytomegalovirus antigens. The study listed 164 TCR beta chains as associated with cytomegalovirus. Most TCR sequences were observed very rarely across donors, whereas some public TCRs were present in many individuals. The classifier was reported to diagnose cytomegalovirus status with high specificity and sensitivity in both the original cohort and the validation cohort. The authors suggested that the approach could potentially be generalized to other disease states and immunological phenotypes. A later analysis had no HLA typing for the validation cohort, so co-occurrence there was scored across all 130 or so repertoires. Subsequent analysis determined that TCRs grouped into clusters in the first cohort also showed a tendency toward co-occurrence across the 90 to 150 validation repertoires, and 94% of cluster scores exceeded 0.

The method was the immunoSEQ multiplex PCR assay. The original pipeline was this. A statistical classification framework was built for diagnosing cytomegalovirus status from the catalog of TCR beta chain sequences. This is the immuneACCESS table as TCRdb keeps it, with only in-frame sequences that have V and J called. A part of the clones is gone; compared with another copy, unresolved V genes explain less than half, and the rest is unexplained. The V and J calls and the clone size are those of that table, but D and trimming were determined from the DNA. Recorded for this sample are roughly 120,000 clones; 75% to 90% of them occurred a single time. Approximately 4.5% of the sample belongs to the ten largest clones. Donors formed part of the validation cohort, which comprised 120 subjects and was distinct from the first cohort of 666 subjects. V has 4 bases trimmed and J has 8 bases trimmed; junction bases matching no gene number 13. Reading the germline V gene (reference sequence) gives CDR1 SEHNR and CDR2 FQNEAQ. Inclusive of the bounding cysteine and phenylalanine, the CDR3 is 15 residues long. CDR3 DNA is the only sequence kept; it has 45 bases, read in frame from the first base.

In regard to this clone: Its binding antigen is unknown. The sample holds no much larger clone one base away, and base qualities are not on file.

Sequenced sample: PBMCs. The sequence was obtained from a man between 18 and 29 years old in good health and CMV-seropositive. The sequence is built from TRBV7-9 and TRBJ2-7, and 8 junction bases match TRBD1. This receptor has the CDR3 CASSSLDRDLYKQYF. The bases read TGTGCCAGCAGCTCACTGGACAGGGACCTCTATAAGCAGTACTTC. Extended through the reference TRBV7-9 and TRBJ2-7 proteins, this CDR3 yields the full variable domain: DTGVSQNPRHKITKRGQNVTFRCDPISEHNRLYWYRQTLGQGPEFLTYFQNEAQLEKSRLLSDRFSAERPKGSFSTLEIQRTEQGDSAMYLCASSSLDRDLYKQYFGPGTRLTVT.